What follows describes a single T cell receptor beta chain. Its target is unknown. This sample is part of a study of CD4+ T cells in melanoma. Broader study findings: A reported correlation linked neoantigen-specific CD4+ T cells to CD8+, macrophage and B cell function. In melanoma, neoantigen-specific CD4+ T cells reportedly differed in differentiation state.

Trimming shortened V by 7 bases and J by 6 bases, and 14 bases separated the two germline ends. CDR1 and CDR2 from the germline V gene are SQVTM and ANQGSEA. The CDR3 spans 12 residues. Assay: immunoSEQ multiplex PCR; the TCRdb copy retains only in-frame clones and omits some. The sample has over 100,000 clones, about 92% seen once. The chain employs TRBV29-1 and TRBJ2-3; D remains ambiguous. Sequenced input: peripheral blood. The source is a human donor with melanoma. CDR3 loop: CSARVTMDTQYF. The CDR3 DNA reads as TGCAGCGCCCGGGTCACGATGGATACGCAGTATTTT.